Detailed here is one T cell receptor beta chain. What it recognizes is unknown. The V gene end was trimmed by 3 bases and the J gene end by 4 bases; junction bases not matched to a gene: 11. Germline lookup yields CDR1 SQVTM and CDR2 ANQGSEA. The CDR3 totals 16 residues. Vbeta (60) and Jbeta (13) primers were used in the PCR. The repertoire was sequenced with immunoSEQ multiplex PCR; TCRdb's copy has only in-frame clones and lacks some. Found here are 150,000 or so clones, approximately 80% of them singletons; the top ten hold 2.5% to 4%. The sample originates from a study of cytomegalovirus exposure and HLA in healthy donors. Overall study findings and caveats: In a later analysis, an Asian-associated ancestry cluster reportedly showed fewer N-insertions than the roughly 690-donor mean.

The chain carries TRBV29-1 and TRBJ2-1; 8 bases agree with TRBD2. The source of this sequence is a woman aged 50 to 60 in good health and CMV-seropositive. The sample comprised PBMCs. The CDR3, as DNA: TGCAGCGTTGATCCCGGCCGGGAGGGGACATACAATGAGCAGTTCTTC. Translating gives CSVDPGREGTYNEQFF.